The TCR beta chain under discussion was sequenced for a study of shared clonotypes between healthy human individuals (dated by TCRdb to 2020 to 2022). Broadly, across the study: Three men and two women, aged 18 to 49 years, made up the cohort. Per donor, leukapheresis produced somewhere between about 0.8 and 9 billion PBMCs. For each donor, three plates each were used for CD4 naive and CD4 memory, two plates were used for CD8 naive, and one plate was used for CD8 memory. To estimate repertoire size and how much clonotype sharing occurs between individuals, the study deeply sequenced the blood TCR repertoires of roughly 5 healthy adults. Different laboratories and diverse techniques were used to prepare libraries and sequence TCR repertoires, to increase sequencing depth and limit assay-specific biases. The full study reports these points: Pairwise subsampling led to the expectation that sequencing depth would affect the degree of clonotype sharing among donors. Sampling was limited to blood, and TCR repertoires in tissue likely differ from TCR repertoires in blood. Naive subsets generally had larger estimated clonotype richness than memory subsets. Even with the large sequencing depth, rarefaction of the sorted-subset datasets indicated that sequencing was incomplete. About 5% of naive CD4, 3.5% of naive CD8, 2.3% of memory CD4, and 0.4% of memory CD8 clonotypes were shared across several donors. Higher generation probabilities were observed for clonotypes shared by all four sorted-subset donors than for non-shared clonotypes. The small number of donors limited the genetic and exposure-history diversity represented.

V ends up 5 bases short and J 6 bases short, with an unmatched junction base count of 12. According to the germline V gene, CDR1 reads SGHDT and CDR2 reads YYEEEE. The CDR3 runs 16 residues from the cysteine to the phenylalanine. Only the CDR3 DNA is retained, 48 bases long and in frame from the first base. Using the deep immunoSEQ assay, multiplex PCR amplified TCR CDR3 regions from genomic DNA. Extracted genomic DNA from each cell subset was spread evenly across all wells of several immunoSEQ 96-well plates, with each plate serving as a replicate. For sorted subsets, each replicate PCR was loaded with approximately 200 ng genomic DNA, equivalent to approximately 27,000 T cell genomes. The purified libraries were quantified using a Qubit 3.0 fluorometer, sized with a Bioanalyzer 2100, and then quantified again using the KAPA Library Quantification kit. Every immunoSEQ 96-well plate was sequenced on a dedicated single-read 150-cycle Illumina NextSeq 550 flow cell. In the authors' own workflow: The immunoSEQ output contained only junctional sequences without quality scores, so filtering could not match that applied to full-length reads. Sequences were annotated with PyIR, a Python wrapper for IgBLAST v1.9, and V/J genes and CDR3 were assigned using IMGT germline references. Reads were filtered out if the reads had weak V/J assignments (E-value above 1e-6), no CDR3, stop codons, out-of-frame junctions, or ambiguous translated residues. V3J clonotypes were defined by identical inferred V gene, J gene, and CDR3 amino acid sequence. The percentage overlap between two repertoires was calculated by dividing the number of shared unique clonotypes by the size of the smaller repertoire. Richness of each repertoire was evaluated using RTK rarefaction, the Chao1 estimator, and Recon v2.1 estimates of unobserved clonotypes. For all TCRbeta clonotypes obtained by the gDNA method from a handful of donors, generation probabilities were computed with OLGA. TCRdb holds this immuneACCESS table with in-frame rearrangements only. Some clones are missing; in checked studies, unresolved V genes explain under half, and the rest has no known cause. V and J calls and clone size follow that table, whereas D and trimming were derived from the DNA. The sample data list roughly 760,000 clones, and under 80% of these were observed just once. The ten largest clones represent 1.5% to 2% of the sample.

The donors were healthy, HIV-negative adults with no recently reported acute infections or vaccinations. Every donor was a Caucasian adult residing in Nashville, Tennessee, USA. CD4+ T cells were enriched by magnetic negative selection, after which naive cells were positively selected on CD45RA and the negative fraction was taken as the memory subset. After blood collection by leukapheresis, PBMCs were isolated using Ficoll-Histopaque density gradient centrifugation and then cryopreserved in the vapor phase of liquid nitrogen. Analytical flow cytometry was used to check the purity and quantity of every magnetically sorted T cell population. Genomic DNA was isolated from each sorted fraction and quantified by UV absorbance on a Nanodrop 2000c. This clone was observed a single time. Its target antigen remains unknown. One base away there is no much larger clone; base qualities are not given.

This clonotype was obtained from a woman aged 25 to 39 in good health. In this chain, TRBV5-6 is recombined with TRBJ2-3, with TRBD2 matching 10 junction bases. Sample: memory CD4+ T cells sorted from blood. The cell subset or site label of this sample denotes: CD45RA-negative fraction. The CDR3 corresponds to CASRDKGLAMTDTQYF. The DNA reads as follows: TGTGCCAGCAGGGACAAGGGACTAGCGATGACGGATACGCAGTATTTT.